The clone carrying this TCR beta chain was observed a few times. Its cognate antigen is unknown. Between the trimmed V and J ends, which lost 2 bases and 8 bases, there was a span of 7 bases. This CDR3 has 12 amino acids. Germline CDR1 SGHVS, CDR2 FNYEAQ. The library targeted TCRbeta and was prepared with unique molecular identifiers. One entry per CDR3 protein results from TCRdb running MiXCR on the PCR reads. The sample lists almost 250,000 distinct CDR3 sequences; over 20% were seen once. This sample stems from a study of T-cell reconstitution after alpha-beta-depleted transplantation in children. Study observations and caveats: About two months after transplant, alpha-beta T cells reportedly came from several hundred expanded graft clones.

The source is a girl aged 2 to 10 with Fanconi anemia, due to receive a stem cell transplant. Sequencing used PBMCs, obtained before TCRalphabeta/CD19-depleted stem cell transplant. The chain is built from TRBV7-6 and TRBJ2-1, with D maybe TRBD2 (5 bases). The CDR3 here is CASSLSGDEQFF. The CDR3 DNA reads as TGTGCCAGCAGCTTATCCGGGGATGAGCAGTTCTTC.